This T cell receptor (beta chain) was sequenced during a study of T cell repertoires in aging, cancer and after chemotherapy (dated by TCRdb to between 2018 and 2021). Describing the broader study: The donors fell into six age groups ranging from 30 or younger to 70 or older, and each group had at least three individuals. In the solid tumor group, paired pre- and post-chemotherapy samples were obtained from brain tumor (glioblastoma) patients receiving temozolomide-based therapy. The full dataset contained several million TCR reads. To look at immunoaging and at how T cells reconstitute after chemotherapy, the study profiled TCR beta repertoires in peripheral blood from both healthy donors and cancer patients. Alongside about 97 healthy donors serving as a reference group, the cohort included some 210 cancer patients, of whom more than 85 had hematological cancers and fewer than 130 had solid cancers. Findings and caveats that apply to the study as a whole: The authors noted that the repertoire data do not allow conclusions about immunological memory after chemotherapy. In healthy donors, the drop in TCR diversity with age came mainly from a loss of richness, whereas in cancer patients a loss of evenness also played a part. Significantly lower blood TCR diversity and higher clonality were observed in untreated patients with hematological or solid cancers than in age-matched healthy donors. In both cancer cohorts, median generation probability rose over the chemotherapy interval, which suggests that the repertoire was reconstituted through rebound thymic output.

Per the germline V gene, SGHTA is the CDR1 and FQGNSA is the CDR2. V and J lose 1 base and 10 bases, and a span of 17 bases separates them. The CDR3 spans 14 residues, from the cysteine through the phenylalanine. The CDR3 DNA has 42 bases and is translated from base 1. This clonotype is labeled medium-sized (0.01 to 0.1%). There is no known antigen for this receptor. Base quality data are lacking; no much larger clone is found one base away. TCR beta rearrangements were amplified from genomic DNA isolated from peripheral blood, not from sorted cells or RNA. Rearranged TRB sequences spanning V, D and J segments were amplified by multiplex touch-down PCR using a mixed TRB-A/B primer pool. Illumina adapters and sample indices were added to the amplicons in two consecutive PCR reactions performed with Phusion HS II polymerase. Amplicons were gel-purified using the NucleoSpin Gel and PCR Clean-up kit and were subsequently checked with Qubit and an Agilent 2100 Bioanalyzer. Sequencing of the libraries was done on an Illumina MiSeq with paired-end, single-indexed 600-cycle runs. Under the source paper's analysis protocol: MiXCR versions 2.12 and 3.0.5 were used to process the TRB sequences. Each unique CDR3 nucleotide sequence was counted as one clone, and only productive sequences with at least two reads were retained. Shannon diversity, evenness, clonality (one minus evenness), and alpha-parameterized diversity profiles from alpha 0 to 5 were included as repertoire metrics. The IGoR algorithm was used to calculate generation probabilities of clones in the paired pre- and post-chemotherapy samples. TCRdb took the public reads, trimmed them with fastp at Q25, ran MiXCR for clone calling and kept in-frame beta chains. Rows merge per CDR3 protein into single entries with the most common DNA and genes. In this record, the V and J calls reflect TCRdb's handling and not the investigators' own analysis. This sample is represented by 900 to 1,500 distinct CDR3 sequences; approximately 26% of them were singletons. Approximately 37% of the sample goes to the ten largest clones.

The clonotype originates from a human donor with a solid tumor. Input material: blood. The V and J segments used are TRBV7-2 and TRBJ2-7; the D segment cannot be called with confidence. The DNA sequence is given as TGTGCCAGCAGCTTAGTTGTCTCCCAGTCCCCACAGTACTTC. The resulting protein is CASSLVVSQSPQYF.